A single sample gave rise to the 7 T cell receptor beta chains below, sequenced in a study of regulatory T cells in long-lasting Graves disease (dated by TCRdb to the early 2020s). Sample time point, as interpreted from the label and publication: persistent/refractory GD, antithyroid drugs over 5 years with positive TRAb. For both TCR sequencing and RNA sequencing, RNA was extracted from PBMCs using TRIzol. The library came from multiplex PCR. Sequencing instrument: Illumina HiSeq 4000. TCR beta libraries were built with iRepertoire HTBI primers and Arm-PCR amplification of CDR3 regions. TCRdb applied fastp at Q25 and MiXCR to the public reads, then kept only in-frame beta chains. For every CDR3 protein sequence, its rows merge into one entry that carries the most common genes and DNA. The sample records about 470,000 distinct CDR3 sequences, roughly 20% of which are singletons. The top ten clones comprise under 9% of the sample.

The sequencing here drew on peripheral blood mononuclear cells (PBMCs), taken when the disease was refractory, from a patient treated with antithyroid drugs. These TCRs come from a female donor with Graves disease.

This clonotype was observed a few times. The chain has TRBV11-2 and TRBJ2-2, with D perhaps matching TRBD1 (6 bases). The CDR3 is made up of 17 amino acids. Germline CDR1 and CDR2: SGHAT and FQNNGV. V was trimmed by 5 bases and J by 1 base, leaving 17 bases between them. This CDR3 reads CASSPQGGRGNTGELFF. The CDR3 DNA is TGTGCCAGCAGCCCCCAAGGTGGCAGGGGGAACACCGGGGAGCTGTTTTTT. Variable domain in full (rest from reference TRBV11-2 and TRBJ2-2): EAGVAQSPRYKIIEKRQSVAFWCNPISGHATLYWYQQILGQGPKLLIQFQNNGVVDDSQLPKDRFSAERLKGVDSTLKIQPAKLEDSAVYLCASSPQGGRGNTGELFFGEGSRLTVL.

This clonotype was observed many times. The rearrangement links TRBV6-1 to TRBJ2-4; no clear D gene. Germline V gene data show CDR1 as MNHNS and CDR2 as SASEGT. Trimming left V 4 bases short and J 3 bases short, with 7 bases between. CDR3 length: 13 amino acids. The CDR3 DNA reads TGTGCCAGCAGTGCCCGAGGCAAAAACATTCAGTACTTC. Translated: CASSARGKNIQYF.

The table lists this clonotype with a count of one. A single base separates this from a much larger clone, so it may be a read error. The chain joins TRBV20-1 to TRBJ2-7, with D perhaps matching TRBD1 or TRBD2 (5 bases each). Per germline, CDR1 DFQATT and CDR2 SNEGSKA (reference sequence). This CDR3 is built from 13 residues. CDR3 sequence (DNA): TGCAGTGCTTGGGACGGTGGGCACTACGAGCAGTGCTTC. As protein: CSAWDGGHYEQCF.

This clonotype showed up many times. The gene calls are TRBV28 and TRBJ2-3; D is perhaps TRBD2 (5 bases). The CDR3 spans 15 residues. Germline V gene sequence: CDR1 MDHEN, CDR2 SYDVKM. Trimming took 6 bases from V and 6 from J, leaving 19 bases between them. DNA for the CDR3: TGTGCCAGCAGGACCTGGGGAGCCGATATGGATACGCAGTATTTT. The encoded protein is CASRTWGADMDTQYF.

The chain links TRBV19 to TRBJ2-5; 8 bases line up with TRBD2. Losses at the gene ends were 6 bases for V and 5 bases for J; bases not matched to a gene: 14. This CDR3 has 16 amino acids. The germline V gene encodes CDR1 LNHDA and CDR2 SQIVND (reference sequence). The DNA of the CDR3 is TGTGCCAGTAGCCCTCTCCGGACTAGCCTTGAGGAGACCCAGTACTTC. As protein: CASSPLRTSLEETQYF. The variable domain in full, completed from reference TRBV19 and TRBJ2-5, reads DGGITQSPKYLFRKEGQNVTLSCEQNLNHDAMYWYRQDPGQGLRLIYYSQIVNDFQKGDIAEGYSVSREKKESFPLTVTSAQKNPTAFYLCASSPLRTSLEETQYFGPGTRLLVL.

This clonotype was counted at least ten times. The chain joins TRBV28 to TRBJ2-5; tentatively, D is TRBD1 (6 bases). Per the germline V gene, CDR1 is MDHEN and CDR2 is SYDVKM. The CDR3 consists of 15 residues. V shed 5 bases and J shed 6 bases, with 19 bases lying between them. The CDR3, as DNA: TGTGCCAGCAGTCCTCCCTTTGGGGGCCGGAAGACCCAGTACTTC. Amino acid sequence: CASSPPFGGRKTQYF.

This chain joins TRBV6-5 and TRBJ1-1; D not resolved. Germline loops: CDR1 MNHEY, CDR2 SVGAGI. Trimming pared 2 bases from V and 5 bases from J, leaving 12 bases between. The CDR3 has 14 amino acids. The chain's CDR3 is CASSYLGKGTEAFF. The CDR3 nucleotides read TGTGCCAGCAGTTACCTGGGAAAAGGGACTGAAGCTTTCTTT.